Listed below are T cell receptor beta chains from one sample, sequenced in a study of shared clonotypes between healthy human individuals. The assay was immunoSEQ multiplex PCR, and TCRdb's table has in-frame clones only and misses some. The profile shows millions of clones, 85% to 95% of them singletons. The material sequenced was naive CD4+ T cells sorted from blood. The origin of the receptors is a man in his late teens or twenties in good health. The CDR3 runs from the conserved cysteine through the conserved F or W. Fields, in order: V gene, clone size, D gene, J gene, CDR3 DNA, CDR3 protein. D genes are given only for firm matches. The size of a clone is reported for some rows only, either as once, few or many, or as a class for expanded clones.

V: TRBV7-9; size: .; D: TRBD1; J: TRBJ2-7; DNA: TGTGCCAGCAGCCCCCGGGACAGGGGACGCTCGAGCTCCTACGAGCAGTACTTC; CDR3: CASSPRDRGRSSSYEQYF
V: TRBV7-8; size: .; D: TRBD2; J: TRBJ2-2; DNA: TGTGCCAGCAGCCAATCGGGACTAGCGGGGTTGGGGGAGCTGTTTTTT; CDR3: CASSQSGLAGLGELFF
V: TRBV5-1; size: .; D: TRBD1; J: TRBJ1-2; DNA: TGCGCCAGCAGCTTGGCCCAGGGACAGGGGCCCGGCTACACCTTC; CDR3: CASSLAQGQGPGYTF
V: TRBV10-3; size: .; D: .; J: TRBJ2-2; DNA: TGTGCCATCAGTGAGTGGGGGGGCGGAGGCACCGGGGAGCTGTTTTTT; CDR3: CAISEWGGGGTGELFF
V: TRBV4-1; size: .; D: TRBD1; J: TRBJ1-2; DNA: TGCGCCAGCAGCCAGGGTCTAGGACAGGGGGACTATGGCTACACCTTC; CDR3: CASSQGLGQGDYGYTF
V: TRBV15; size: .; D: .; J: TRBJ1-5; DNA: TGTGCCACCAGCAGAGCAGTAAAGAATCAGCCCCAGCATTTT; CDR3: CATSRAVKNQPQHF
V: TRBV7-9; size: .; D: .; J: TRBJ1-5; DNA: TGTGCCAGCAGCCGCGCCCAGGATTCGGGGCAGCCCCAGCATTTT; CDR3: CASSRAQDSGQPQHF
V: TRBV10-3; size: .; D: .; J: TRBJ2-7; DNA: TGTGCTGGCGGAACAGACGTCTACGAGCAGTACTTC; CDR3: CAGGTDVYEQYF
V: TRBV11-2; size: .; D: TRBD2; J: TRBJ2-5; DNA: TGTGCCAGCAGCCAAGGGTCTAGCGGACAAGAGACCCAGTACTTC; CDR3: CASSQGSSGQETQYF
V: TRBV5-6; size: .; D: .; J: TRBJ2-5; DNA: TGTGCCAGCAGCAAGAGAGAGACCCAGTACTTC; CDR3: CASSKRETQYF
V: TRBV6-1; size: .; D: TRBD1; J: TRBJ2-7; DNA: TGTGCCAGCAGTTATTTGGACAGGTACTACGAGCAGTACTTC; CDR3: CASSYLDRYYEQYF
V: TRBV2; size: .; D: .; J: TRBJ1-2; DNA: TGTGCCAGCTCCGGCGAGACAGTCGATGGCTACACCTTC; CDR3: CASSGETVDGYTF
V: TRBV5-4; size: once; D: .; J: TRBJ1-2; DNA: TGTGCCAGCAGCTTGGCCGGCGACAGCTACACCTTC; CDR3: CASSLAGDSYTF
V: TRBV18; size: .; D: TRBD1; J: TRBJ1-5; DNA: TGTGCCAGCTCGCCGACAGGGAGGGTTGCTGGGCAGCCCCAGCATTTT; CDR3: CASSPTGRVAGQPQHF
V: TRBV6-1; size: once; D: .; J: TRBJ2-3; DNA: TGTGCCAGCAGTGAAAGCGGAACCCGAGACACAGATACGCAGTATTTT; CDR3: CASSESGTRDTDTQYF
V: TRBV18; size: .; D: .; J: TRBJ1-1; DNA: TGTGCCAGCTCCTCCAACCGGGACACTGAAGCTTTCTTT; CDR3: CASSSNRDTEAFF
V: TRBV7-2; size: .; D: TRBD1; J: TRBJ1-1; DNA: TGTGCCAGCAGCGCCCCGGGACAGCTGAACACTGAAGCTTTCTTT; CDR3: CASSAPGQLNTEAFF
V: TRBV19; size: .; D: .; J: TRBJ1-6; DNA: TGTGCCAGTAGTACGAGTGGAAATTCACCCCTCCACTTT; CDR3: CASSTSGNSPLHF
V: TRBV10-3; size: .; D: TRBD1; J: TRBJ2-5; DNA: TGTGCCACTACGACAGGGGGCGCGGGAGAGACCCAGTACTTC; CDR3: CATTTGGAGETQYF
V: TRBV28; size: .; D: TRBD1; J: TRBJ1-2; DNA: TGTGCCAGCGGGCGGACAGGACGTTTAGGCTACACCTTC; CDR3: CASGRTGRLGYTF
V: TRBV5-1; size: .; D: TRBD1; J: TRBJ2-2; DNA: TGCGCCAGCAGCTTACCGACAGGGGCGCTCACCGGGGAGCTGTTTTTT; CDR3: CASSLPTGALTGELFF
V: TRBV5-6; size: .; D: TRBD2; J: TRBJ2-4; DNA: TGTGCCAGCAGCTTGGCCAGCGGGAGGGTCAAAAACATTCAGTACTTC; CDR3: CASSLASGRVKNIQYF
V: TRBV5-1; size: .; D: .; J: TRBJ2-3; DNA: TGCGCCAGCAGCTTCCTGGGGTCAACAGATACGCAGTATTTT; CDR3: CASSFLGSTDTQYF
V: TRBV29-1; size: once; D: TRBD2; J: TRBJ2-5; DNA: TGCAGCGTTGGTCCCCCCGATCTGCGGACTAGCAAACAAGAGACCCAGTACTTC; CDR3: CSVGPPDLRTSKQETQYF
V: TRBV7-9; size: .; D: TRBD2; J: TRBJ2-5; DNA: TGTGCCAGCAGCTTAGTGGGACTAGAGTACCAAGAGACCCAGTACTTC; CDR3: CASSLVGLEYQETQYF
V: TRBV6-6; size: .; D: .; J: TRBJ2-7; DNA: TGTGCCAGCAGTGGTCCAGGCTCCAGGGCCGCCTACGAGCAGTACTTC; CDR3: CASSGPGSRAAYEQYF
V: TRBV6-7; size: once; D: TRBD1; J: TRBJ2-1; DNA: TGTGCCAGCAGTTTTACCCGAGGACAGGGGAAAGGCAATGAGCAGTTCTTC; CDR3: CASSFTRGQGKGNEQFF
V: TRBV13; size: .; D: .; J: TRBJ2-7; DNA: TGTGCCAGCAGCTTAATGGGGGGCGAGCAGTACTTC; CDR3: CASSLMGGEQYF
V: TRBV7-6; size: .; D: .; J: TRBJ1-3; DNA: TGTGCCAGCAGCTTCGGTCACTCTGGAAACACCATATATTTT; CDR3: CASSFGHSGNTIYF
V: TRBV6-5; size: .; D: TRBD1; J: TRBJ1-5; DNA: TGTGCCAGCAGACGGACAGGGGGAAATCAGCCCCAGCATTTT; CDR3: CASRRTGGNQPQHF
V: TRBV28; size: .; D: .; J: TRBJ1-2; DNA: TGTGCCAGCAGTTTACCCCTTTCTAACTATGGCTACACCTTC; CDR3: CASSLPLSNYGYTF
V: TRBV10-3; size: .; D: TRBD2; J: TRBJ2-7; DNA: TGTGCCATCAGGGGACTAGCGGGACACTACGAGCAGTACTTC; CDR3: CAIRGLAGHYEQYF
V: TRBV6-6; size: .; D: .; J: TRBJ2-5; DNA: TGTGCCAGCAGTTACTCACAGACCCAGTACTTC; CDR3: CASSYSQTQYF
V: TRBV11-2; size: .; D: .; J: TRBJ1-2; DNA: TGTGCCAGCAGCTTATCTGCAGGCGGCGGCTACACCTTC; CDR3: CASSLSAGGGYTF
V: TRBV5-1; size: .; D: TRBD1; J: TRBJ1-1; DNA: TGCGCCAGCAAAGCTATGACAGGGGGCACTGAAGCTTTCTTT; CDR3: CASKAMTGGTEAFF
V: TRBV5-4; size: .; D: .; J: TRBJ1-1; DNA: TGTGCCAGCAGCTCGGGACATATGAACACTGAAGCTTTCTTT; CDR3: CASSSGHMNTEAFF
V: TRBV11-2; size: once; D: .; J: TRBJ1-2; DNA: TGTGCCAGCAGCCCTGGGGGTAACTATGGCTACACCTTC; CDR3: CASSPGGNYGYTF
V: TRBV28; size: .; D: .; J: TRBJ1-1; DNA: TGTGCCAGCAGTTTGATGGGGCACAGCACTGAAGCTTTCTTT; CDR3: CASSLMGHSTEAFF
V: TRBV6-5; size: .; D: .; J: TRBJ2-6; DNA: TGTGCCAGCAGTCCTCAGTCCCCTGGGGCCAACGTCCTGACTTTC; CDR3: CASSPQSPGANVLTF
V: TRBV2; size: .; D: .; J: TRBJ2-3; DNA: TGTGCCAGCAGTCAGCAGCGGGCAGATACGCAGTATTTT; CDR3: CASSQQRADTQYF
V: TRBV29-1; size: .; D: TRBD1; J: TRBJ1-1; DNA: TGCAGCGCTGGGCAGGGGGCCGCGTCCACTGAAGCTTTCTTT; CDR3: CSAGQGAASTEAFF
V: TRBV5-1; size: .; D: .; J: TRBJ1-5; DNA: TGCGCCAGCAGCTTGGAGGCCGCCGGCTTAGGGCCCCAGCATTTT; CDR3: CASSLEAAGLGPQHF
V: TRBV4-1; size: .; D: .; J: TRBJ1-3; DNA: TGCGCCAGCAGCCAAGAGGGCCGGGCAGTACGAAACACCATATATTTT; CDR3: CASSQEGRAVRNTIYF
V: TRBV11-1; size: .; D: .; J: TRBJ2-7; DNA: TGTGCCAGCAGCTCAAGCTCCTACGAGCAGTACTTC; CDR3: CASSSSSYEQYF
V: TRBV7-2; size: .; D: TRBD1; J: TRBJ2-1; DNA: TGTGCCAGCGCAAAAGAGGCAGGGGGTATGCGTGAGCAGTTCTTC; CDR3: CASAKEAGGMREQFF
V: TRBV6-1; size: .; D: .; J: TRBJ1-1; DNA: TGTGCCAGCAGTGAATTTACGCTGGGAGGCACTGAAGCTTTCTTT; CDR3: CASSEFTLGGTEAFF